The sample holds one count of the clone carrying this T cell receptor (beta chain). Method: immunoSEQ multiplex PCR; TCRdb's copy keeps in-frame clones and lacks some. The data hold about 660,000 clones, with about 89% observed a single time. The record originates from a study of shared T cell receptors in the human thymus. CDR1 and CDR2 (germline): SNHLY, FYNNEI. V lost 4 bases and J lost 3, with 9 bases in between. The CDR3 is 13 amino acids. The same sample was also used in a study of human thymus T cells. Turning to that study: What appeared biased in thymic and blood repertoires was the usage of V and J genes.

The receptor's source is a boy under two years old with a congenital heart defect. Sequencing input: thymocytes. The chain links TRBV2 to TRBJ1-2, with D hard to call. Written as DNA, the CDR3 is TGTGCCAGCAGTGTAAATGGGCACTATGGCTACACCTTC. Translating it yields CASSVNGHYGYTF.